These 25 T cell receptor beta chains originate from one sample sequenced in a study of CD8 T cells in ankylosing spondylitis. From the 5' RACE reads, TCRdb called clonotypes with MiXCR, one entry per CDR3 protein. The table lists 250,000 or so distinct CDR3 sequences, 20% to 30% of them singletons. Sequencing was done on a sample of blood, either unsorted or a sorted T cell fraction (not recorded which). The receptors stem from a male donor with ankylosing spondylitis or in good health (not recorded which).

The sample holds a few counts of this clonotype. The chain is built from TRBV10-3 and TRBJ2-2, with unresolved D. This CDR3 is built from 12 residues. CDR1 and CDR2 (germline): ENHRY, SYGVKD. V gave up 3 bases and J gave up 9 bases, with 8 bases separating them. CDR3 in amino acids: CAISEGDRELFF. The DNA for the CDR3 is TGTGCCATCAGTGAAGGAGATCGGGAGCTGTTTTTT.

This clonotype was counted between two and nine times. The genes are TRBV20-1 and TRBJ2-5; maybe TRBD1 (5 bases). This CDR3 contains 15 residues. Germline V gene data show CDR1 as DFQATT and CDR2 as SNEGSKA (reference sequence). V was shortened by 3 bases and J by 2 bases, with 16 bases between the two germline ends. This chain's CDR3 is CSASRGSGQQETQYF. The CDR3 bases are TGCAGTGCTAGTAGGGGTTCAGGGCAGCAAGAGACCCAGTACTTC.

In this sample, this clonotype turned up many times. The rearrangement uses TRBV18 and TRBJ1-4; 8 bases map to TRBD1. The length of the CDR3 is 15 residues. Trimming cost V 6 bases and J 5 bases; bases outside gene matches: 8. CDR1 and CDR2 from the germline V gene are KGHSH and LQKENI. The CDR3 loop reads CASSSRGTGNEKLFF. CDR3 in DNA: TGTGCCAGCTCCTCCCGAGGGACAGGCAATGAAAAACTGTTTTTT.

This clonotype was counted between two and nine times. V is TRBV20-1 and J is TRBJ2-7; D assignment may be TRBD1 or TRBD2 (5 bases each). Trimming cost V 0 bases and J 0 bases, with 12 bases left between them. This CDR3 has 15 residues. Germline lookup yields CDR1 DFQATT and CDR2 SNEGSKA (reference sequence). The CDR3 is CSARDGAGSSYEQYF. DNA for the CDR3: TGCAGTGCTAGAGATGGGGCAGGGAGCTCCTACGAGCAGTACTTC.

This sequence joins TRBV5-4 and TRBJ1-2; the match to TRBD1 covers 8 bases. Germline V gene data show CDR1 as SGHNT and CDR2 as YYREEE (reference sequence). CDR3 length: 16 residues. Trimming cost V 4 bases and J 1 base; bases outside gene matches: 9. The CDR3 DNA is TGTGCCAGCAGCCTGGGGACAGGCTCTTTTAACTATGGCTACACCTTC. Protein sequence: CASSLGTGSFNYGYTF.

The chain links TRBV18 to TRBJ2-5; 7 bases fit TRBD2. CDR1 KGHSH and CDR2 LQKENI come from the germline V gene. The CDR3 is 15 amino acids. J gave up 2 bases and V 6 bases, and 9 bases lay outside the gene matches. This CDR3 reads CASSLASSGQETQYF. The CDR3 DNA reads TGTGCCAGCTCGCTGGCGTCTAGCGGACAAGAGACCCAGTACTTC.

The chain carries TRBV20-1 and TRBJ2-3; D possibly corresponds to TRBD2 (7 bases). This CDR3 comprises 18 residues. V lost 1 base and J lost 0, with 20 bases in between. In germline, CDR1 is DFQATT, CDR2 SNEGSKA (reference sequence). CDR3 nucleotide sequence: TGCAGTGCTAGAGCTCCGCCGGGGGGCCGATCTAGCACAGATACGCAGTATTTT. Translated: CSARAPPGGRSSTDTQYF.

In its sample, this clonotype was seen once. The V call is TRBV20-1, the J call TRBJ2-3, with a weak D call TRBD2 (5 bases). V was shortened by 5 bases and J by 3 bases, with 9 bases between the two germline ends. There are 12 residues in the CDR3. Germline values: CDR1 DFQATT, CDR2 SNEGSKA (reference sequence). The CDR3 region is CSARTRTDTQYF. In DNA form, the CDR3 reads TGCAGTGCTCGAACTAGGACAGATACGCAGTATTTT.

V and J are TRBV20-1 and TRBJ2-1, with 14 bases fitting TRBD2. The CDR3 spans 15 residues. V trimming: 4 bases; J trimming: 7 bases; junction bases outside the gene matches: 6. Germline CDR1 and CDR2: DFQATT and SNEGSKA (reference sequence). The CDR3 protein is CSATAGTSGGNEQFF. The DNA of the CDR3 is TGCAGTGCTACCGCCGGGACTAGCGGGGGAAATGAGCAGTTCTTC.

This chain connects TRBV27 to TRBJ2-7, with D unclear. With 6 bases removed from V and 3 bases from J, the gap between germline ends came to 15 bases. The CDR3 length is 14 residues. Germline V gene sequence: CDR1 MNHEY, CDR2 SMNVEV (reference sequence). The DNA of the CDR3 is TGTGCCAGCAGCCTCGGATGGGCAAACTACGAGCAGTACTTC. Protein product: CASSLGWANYEQYF.

This clonotype has just a few counts. The chain employs TRBV10-3 and TRBJ1-2, with D hard to call. V lost 0 bases, J lost 2 bases, and 7 bases lay in between. Germline loops: CDR1 ENHRY, CDR2 SYGVKD. The CDR3 has 14 residues. The CDR3 region has the DNA TGTGCCATCAGTGAGTCGGACTCAAACTATGGCTACACCTTC. This gives the protein CAISESDSNYGYTF.

This clonotype was found many times. The chain uses TRBV12-3 or TRBV12-4 and TRBJ2-4; tentative D call: TRBD1 (5 bases). V gave up 3 bases and J gave up 0 bases, with 9 bases separating them. The length of the CDR3 is 15 residues. DNA for the CDR3: TGTGCCAGCAGTTTGGGGCAAGTAGCCAAAAACATTCAGTACTTC. Amino acid sequence: CASSLGQVAKNIQYF.

The chain joins TRBV20-1 to TRBJ2-5; D possibly corresponds to TRBD2 (6 bases). This CDR3 is built from 14 residues. Trimming left V 3 bases short and J 4 bases short, with 15 bases between. Germline V gene sequence: CDR1 DFQATT, CDR2 SNEGSKA (reference sequence). As DNA, the CDR3 is TGCAGTGCTAGTAGGACTACCCTCGGAGAGACCCAGTACTTC. As protein: CSASRTTLGETQYF.

This clonotype was counted ten times or more. The rearrangement joins TRBV29-1 to TRBJ2-7; D remains ambiguous. V was cut by 5 bases and J by 2 bases, with 13 bases left in between. The CDR3 spans 13 residues. Germline assignment: CDR1 SQVTM and CDR2 ANQGSEA. The CDR3 sequence is CSVSWVYPYEQYF. The CDR3 bases are TGCAGCGTTTCTTGGGTGTACCCCTACGAGCAGTACTTC.

On this clonotype itself: Germline and junction disagree at one end, which may indicate a read error. CDR3 sequence: CASILTGVYNEQFF. CDR3 sequence (DNA): TGTGCCAGCATCTTGACAGGGGTCTACAATGAGCAGTTCTTC. The chain uses TRBV5-5 and TRBJ2-1; 8 bases align to TRBD1. Looked up from germline, CDR1 is SGHKS and CDR2 is YYEKEE (reference sequence). The CDR3 runs to 14 residues. Drawing the rest from reference TRBV5-5 and TRBJ2-1, the complete variable domain is DAGVTQSPTHLIKTRGQQVTLRCSPISGHKSVSWYQQVLGQGPQFIFQYYEKEERGRGNFPDRFSARQFPNYSSELNVNALLLGDSALYLCASILTGVYNEQFFGPGTRLTVL.

This clonotype was observed at least ten times. This chain uses TRBV7-8 with TRBJ1-4; perhaps TRBD1 as D (6 bases). Germline CDR1 reads SGHVS; CDR2 reads FQNEAQ. The CDR3 extends over 15 amino acids. V was clipped by 4 bases and J by 8 bases, with 17 bases between them. Here the CDR3 DNA reads TGTGCCAGCAGCTCCAATAGGGGGGGGAGCGAAAAACTGTTTTTT. Residues: CASSSNRGGSEKLFF.

The chain links TRBV19 to TRBJ2-3; 10 nucleotides match TRBD2. With 10 bases clipped from V and 5 bases from J, the junction kept 9 bases outside the gene matches. Germline CDR1 LNHDA, CDR2 SQIVND (reference sequence). This CDR3 has 14 amino acids. CDR3 in amino acids: CATQERGGGDTQYF. The CDR3 nucleotides are TGTGCCACCCAGGAGCGGGGGGGCGGAGATACGCAGTATTTT. Full variable domain (missing parts from reference TRBV19 and TRBJ2-3): DGGITQSPKYLFRKEGQNVTLSCEQNLNHDAMYWYRQDPGQGLRLIYYSQIVNDFQKGDIAEGYSVSREKKESFPLTVTSAQKNPTAFYLCATQERGGGDTQYFGPGTRLTVL.

This clonotype was picked up a small number of times. The chain carries TRBV6-5 and TRBJ2-3; no firm D call. Deletions cut 0 bases from V and 4 bases from J, with 8 bases between. CDR1 is MNHEY, CDR2 SVGAGI, per germline. CDR3 length: 14 residues. This chain's CDR3 is CASSYSSRSDTQYF. The CDR3 nucleotides read TGTGCCAGCAGTTACTCGAGCAGGTCAGATACGCAGTATTTT.

CDR3 residues: CASSQVSAGEQFF. The CDR3 coding sequence is TGTGCCAGCAGCCAAGTAAGCGCGGGGGAGCAGTTCTTC. The J gene is TRBJ2-1, the V gene TRBV4-2; D may be TRBD2 (6 bases). Germline CDR1 LGHNA, CDR2 YNFKEQ. The germline V and J ends were trimmed by 1 base and 10 bases, with 11 bases remaining between them. The CDR3 has 13 amino acids.

The CDR3 DNA reads TGCAGTGCTAGAGCCCGGGGGGGCCCGGGTGAGCAGTTCTTC. This gives the protein CSARARGGPGEQFF. The chain combines TRBV20-1 with TRBJ2-1, with 8 bases matching TRBD2. After removal of 1 base from V and 9 bases from J, the junction contained 8 bases not matched to a gene. Per germline, CDR1 DFQATT and CDR2 SNEGSKA (reference sequence). The length of the CDR3 is 14 residues.

This clonotype appeared a few times. The J gene is TRBJ1-3, the V gene TRBV12-3 or TRBV12-4; D is undetermined. The CDR3 contains 15 residues. Trimming cost V 5 bases and J 4 bases, with 15 bases left between them. The CDR3 DNA sequence: TGTGCCAGCAGTGTGCAAGCGATCCAAGGAAACACCATATATTTT. Amino acid sequence: CASSVQAIQGNTIYF.

This clonotype appeared many times. This chain uses TRBV29-1 with TRBJ1-1; TRBD1 matches 7 bases. V trimming: 4 bases; J trimming: 2 bases; junction bases outside the gene matches: 7. The CDR3 length is 14 residues. Looked up from germline, CDR1 is SQVTM and CDR2 is ANQGSEA. The CDR3 bases are TGCAGCGTTGGGGGGACAGCCGACAACACTGAAGCTTTCTTT. This translates into CSVGGTADNTEAFF.

This clonotype was counted only a few times. This rearrangement joins TRBV20-1 to TRBJ2-1, with D tentatively TRBD1 (6 bases). Germline CDR1 DFQATT, CDR2 SNEGSKA (reference sequence). With 4 bases removed from V and 3 bases from J, the gap between germline ends came to 16 bases. The CDR3 has 15 residues. The CDR3: CSAINREIDYNEQFF. CDR3 nucleotide sequence: TGCAGTGCTATAAACAGGGAGATCGACTACAATGAGCAGTTCTTC.

The sample holds a few counts of this clonotype. This chain connects TRBV12-3 or TRBV12-4 to TRBJ2-1, with a tentative D call TRBD1 (6 bases). V was pared by 6 bases and J by 2 bases, with 14 bases between. The CDR3 is 15 residues long. CDR3: CASRDGTPPYNEQFF. The CDR3 DNA reads TGTGCCAGCAGGGATGGGACACCCCCCTACAATGAGCAGTTCTTC.

This clonotype has just a few counts. The J gene is TRBJ2-2, the V gene TRBV6-5, with D maybe TRBD2 (6 bases). The CDR3 contains 17 residues. Germline V gives CDR1 MNHEY, CDR2 SVGAGI. The V end was cut by 0 bases, the J end by 0 bases, with 11 bases between. The CDR3 region has the DNA TGTGCCAGCAGTTACTCCGGCGGGGTCCCGAACACCGGGGAGCTGTTTTTT. Translation gives CASSYSGGVPNTGELFF.